This T cell receptor beta chain was retrieved from a study of graft-versus-host responses after intestinal transplantation. Study-wide context: The recipients all started with anti-thymocyte globulin induction and then took tacrolimus and steroids for around three years.

Repertoires were generated with immunoSEQ multiplex PCR, while TCRdb's copy carries only in-frame clones and drops some. The data contain about 47,000 clones, roughly 95% of them singletons. Losses at the gene ends were 3 bases for V and 5 bases for J; bases not matched to a gene: 11. The CDR3 has 17 amino acids. Germline CDR1 SEHNR, CDR2 FQNEAQ (reference sequence). This clone was detected once. No antigen is known for it. The sample in question was unstimulated CD8+ T cells sorted from spleen or lymph node cells, obtained before transplant. The V and J genes are TRBV7-9 and TRBJ2-5, with 11 bases aligning to TRBD1. The clonotype was recovered from a human donor who was the organ donor for an intestinal transplant. CDR3 sequence: CASSFLSGQGARETQYF. For the CDR3, the DNA is TGTGCCAGCAGCTTCTTATCTGGACAGGGGGCGAGGGAGACCCAGTACTTC.